The rows below give T cell receptor beta chains drawn from one sample of a study of blood T cell repertoires in COVID-19. Assay: immunoSEQ multiplex PCR; the TCRdb copy retains only in-frame clones and omits some. This sample carries about 250,000 clones, 80% to 90% of them seen once, and the ten largest clones take about 3%. The sample comprised peripheral blood. These receptor sequences come from a woman aged 25 to 39 with active or convalescent COVID-19. The CDR3 runs from the conserved cysteine through the conserved F or W. The D gene is left open where the match is weak. Some rows have no size entry. The others give once, few or many, or a class for an expanded clone.

>.|TRBJ1-4|TRBV9|TRBD1
CASSVEGGQGPKLFF
TGTGCCAGCAGCGTAGAGGGGGGACAGGGGCCAAAACTGTTTTTT
>.|TRBJ1-1|TRBV3-1/TRBV3-2|.
CASSHFRGNTEAFF
TGTGCCAGCAGCCACTTCAGGGGGAACACTGAAGCTTTCTTT
>.|TRBJ2-1|TRBV27|.
CASSSGQSNEQFF
TGTGCCAGCAGTTCAGGACAGAGCAATGAGCAGTTCTTC
>.|TRBJ2-7|TRBV7-6|TRBD1
CASSYGQGDTYEQYF
TGTGCCAGCAGTTACGGACAGGGGGATACCTACGAGCAGTACTTC
>.|TRBJ1-2|TRBV27|TRBD1
CASSPDRGNYGYTF
TGTGCCAGCAGTCCGGACAGGGGCAACTATGGCTACACCTTC
>.|TRBJ2-7|TRBV12-3/TRBV12-4|.
CASSFRDYEQYF
TGTGCCAGCAGTTTCCGGGACTACGAGCAGTACTTC
>.|TRBJ1-1|TRBV7-2|.
CASSLQGGMNTEAFF
TGTGCCAGCAGCTTACAGGGTGGGATGAACACTGAAGCTTTCTTT
>.|TRBJ1-5|TRBV28|TRBD1
CASSSGTGYRSNQPQHF
TGTGCCAGCAGTTCCGGGACAGGGTATCGTAGCAATCAGCCCCAGCATTTT
>.|TRBJ1-5|TRBV10-3|.
CAISDRLSNQPQHF
TGTGCCATCAGTGACCGTCTGAGCAATCAGCCCCAGCATTTT
>.|TRBJ2-1|TRBV7-2|TRBD2
CASSLRGTSGANEQFF
TGTGCCAGCAGCTTAAGGGGGACTAGCGGGGCCAATGAGCAGTTCTTC
>.|TRBJ2-5|TRBV5-1|.
CASSIGGSNVGETQYF
TGCGCCAGCAGCATAGGCGGTTCCAACGTCGGGGAGACCCAGTACTTC
>.|TRBJ1-1|TRBV2|TRBD1
CARNRGQGTEAFF
TGTGCCAGAAACAGGGGGCAGGGCACTGAAGCTTTCTTT
>.|TRBJ2-1|TRBV5-6|TRBD1
CASSAGTGSYNEQFF
TGTGCCAGCAGCGCCGGGACAGGCTCCTACAATGAGCAGTTCTTC
>.|TRBJ2-1|TRBV9|.
CASSVGPGSYEQFF
TGTGCCAGCAGCGTAGGTCCAGGGTCCTATGAGCAGTTCTTC
>.|TRBJ2-7|TRBV5-1|TRBD1
CASSRGDRGGEQYF
TGCGCCAGCTCGCGGGGGGACAGGGGGGGCGAGCAGTACTTC
>.|TRBJ2-5|TRBV5-1|TRBD2
CASSLLAGGGETQYF
TGCGCCAGCAGCTTGCTAGCGGGGGGTGGAGAGACCCAGTACTTC
>.|TRBJ2-1|TRBV2|TRBD2
CASSRASGIYNEQFF
TGTGCCAGCAGCCGCGCTAGCGGTATTTACAATGAGCAGTTCTTC
>.|TRBJ1-5|TRBV6-2/TRBV6-3|TRBD1
CASSYGGTVVGQPQHF
TGTGCCAGCAGTTACGGCGGGACAGTTGTGGGTCAGCCCCAGCATTTT
>.|TRBJ2-7|TRBV9|.
CASSVGGSRSTYEQYF
TGTGCCAGCAGCGTAGGAGGCAGCCGGTCCACCTACGAGCAGTACTTC
>.|TRBJ1-1|TRBV7-8|.
CASSSLGPMNTEAFF
TGTGCCAGCAGCTCCTTGGGCCCCATGAACACTGAAGCTTTCTTT
>once|TRBJ1-1|TRBV10-3|.
CAISESASPNTEAFF
TGTGCCATCAGTGAGTCGGCCTCACCGAACACTGAAGCTTTCTTT
>.|TRBJ2-2|TRBV7-3|TRBD2
CASSPAGGPTGELFF
TGTGCCAGCAGCCCAGCGGGGGGGCCTACCGGGGAGCTGTTTTTT
>.|TRBJ2-5|TRBV9|.
CASSPNPREQETQYF
TGTGCCAGCAGCCCAAACCCCAGGGAACAAGAGACCCAGTACTTC
>.|TRBJ2-5|TRBV11-3|.
CASSLELGETQYF
TGTGCCAGCAGCTTAGAACTAGGGGAGACCCAGTACTTC
>.|TRBJ2-7|TRBV5-6|TRBD1
CASSLRPYDRGRNYEQYF
TGTGCCAGCAGCTTGCGGCCGTATGACAGGGGTCGTAACTACGAGCAGTACTTC
>.|TRBJ2-2|TRBV18|.
CASSPDAGMGLYTGELFF
TGTGCCAGCTCACCGGATGCAGGGATGGGGTTATACACCGGGGAGCTGTTTTTT
>.|TRBJ1-2|TRBV5-4|.
CASSFYGDYGYTF
TGTGCCAGCAGCTTTTACGGGGACTATGGCTACACCTTC
>.|TRBJ1-5|TRBV12-3/TRBV12-4|.
CASSLDRDQPQHF
TGTGCCAGCAGTTTAGACCGAGATCAGCCCCAGCATTTT
>.|TRBJ2-6|TRBV4-3|.
CASSQEFLGQGDLGANVLTF
TGCGCCAGCAGCCAAGAGTTCCTGGGACAAGGGGATCTGGGGGCCAACGTCCTGACTTTC
>.|TRBJ2-5|TRBV6-5|TRBD1
CASTSQGASFETQYF
TGTGCCAGCACCTCCCAGGGGGCTAGCTTTGAGACCCAGTACTTC
>.|TRBJ2-3|TRBV7-9|.
CASSYAGTDTQYF
TGTGCCAGCAGTTATGCGGGCACAGATACGCAGTATTTT
>.|TRBJ1-4|TRBV11-2|.
CASSPITGGDEKLFF
TGTGCCAGCAGCCCAATAACCGGGGGGGATGAAAAACTGTTTTTT
>.|TRBJ1-5|TRBV5-5|.
CASSLEVRQLNQPQHF
TGTGCCAGCAGCTTGGAGGTCCGACAGCTTAATCAGCCCCAGCATTTT
>.|TRBJ2-1|TRBV19|TRBD2
CASSIASGAYNEQFF
TGTGCCAGTAGTATAGCTAGCGGTGCTTACAATGAGCAGTTCTTC
>.|TRBJ2-4|TRBV7-2|TRBD2
CASSSGLGGNIQYF
TGTGCCAGCAGCTCGGGACTAGGGGGAAACATTCAGTACTTC
>once|TRBJ2-1|TRBV7-2|TRBD1
CASSTTGRDRHLFF
TGTGCCAGCAGCACCACGGGCCGGGACAGACATCTGTTCTTC
>.|TRBJ1-2|TRBV28|.
CASSLTGAVGYTF
TGTGCCAGCAGTTTAACGGGTGCGGTTGGCTACACCTTC
>.|TRBJ2-5|TRBV6-6|TRBD2
CASSPGGETQYF
TGTGCCAGCAGCCCGGGGGGGGAGACCCAGTACTTC
>.|TRBJ1-5|TRBV10-3|.
CAISDRSQGQPQHF
TGTGCCATCAGTGACCGGAGCCAGGGTCAGCCCCAGCATTTT
>few|TRBJ1-5|TRBV3-1/TRBV3-2|.
CASSQDLSQPQHF
TGTGCCAGCAGCCAAGATCTTAGTCAGCCCCAGCATTTT
>.|TRBJ2-1|TRBV28|TRBD1
CASSLTGTDNEQFF
TGTGCCAGCAGTTTAACAGGGACAGACAATGAGCAGTTCTTC
>.|TRBJ1-1|TRBV3-1/TRBV3-2|TRBD1
CASSQDTRGREAFF
TGTGCCAGCAGCCAAGATACCAGGGGGAGAGAAGCTTTCTTT
>.|TRBJ2-3|TRBV9|TRBD2
CASSLGTSETSTDTQYF
TGTGCCAGCAGCCTAGGGACTAGCGAAACTAGCACAGATACGCAGTATTTT
>once|TRBJ2-1|TRBV9|TRBD2
CASSVGTSGGAINEQFF
TGTGCCAGCAGCGTAGGGACTAGCGGGGGGGCCATCAATGAGCAGTTCTTC
>.|TRBJ2-5|TRBV9|TRBD2
CASSPSGGLQETQYF
TGTGCCAGCAGTCCTAGCGGGGGTCTACAAGAGACCCAGTACTTC
>.|TRBJ2-5|TRBV9|.
CASSIQGGGETQYF
TGTGCCAGCAGCATTCAGGGGGGAGGAGAGACCCAGTACTTC
>.|TRBJ1-4|TRBV5-1|TRBD1
CASSSDRKLGKLFF
TGCGCCAGCAGCTCGGACAGGAAGTTAGGAAAACTGTTTTTT
>.|TRBJ1-1|TRBV5-1|.
CASSLEGHPGAEAFF
TGCGCCAGCAGCTTGGAGGGACACCCCGGGGCTGAAGCTTTCTTT
>.|TRBJ2-7|TRBV1|.
CTSSPGQGKVYEQYF
TGCACCAGCAGCCCCGGACAGGGGAAGGTGTACGAGCAGTACTTC
>.|TRBJ2-2|TRBV2|TRBD2
CASSVSGGMNTGELFF
TGTGCCAGCAGTGTGTCGGGGGGGATGAACACCGGGGAGCTGTTTTTT
>.|TRBJ1-2|TRBV4-1|.
CASSQGGQEIYGYTF
TGCGCCAGCAGCCAAGGGGGCCAGGAGATCTATGGCTACACCTTC
>.|TRBJ1-5|TRBV19|.
CASSIEIGIGQPQHF
TGTGCCAGTAGTATAGAGATCGGGATTGGCCAGCCCCAGCATTTT
>.|TRBJ2-1|TRBV30|.
CAWSGLWGHNEQFF
TGTGCCTGGTCCGGTTTGTGGGGGCACAATGAGCAGTTCTTC
>.|TRBJ2-5|TRBV7-8|TRBD2
CASRHLSTREETQYF
TGTGCCAGCAGACACCTCTCTACGCGGGAGGAGACCCAGTACTTC
>.|TRBJ2-5|TRBV27|TRBD1
CASSLSPGQGETQYF
TGTGCCAGCAGTTTATCCCCGGGACAGGGAGAGACCCAGTACTTC
>.|TRBJ1-5|TRBV7-2|.
CASSLRVTGLGNQPQHF
TGTGCCAGCAGCTTAAGAGTTACGGGATTGGGCAATCAGCCCCAGCATTTT
>.|TRBJ2-7|TRBV7-2|TRBD1
CASSLARTGAMDF
TGTGCCAGCAGCTTAGCGCGTACAGGGGCTATGGACTTC